The clone carrying this T cell receptor beta chain has a handful of counts. The data are from a study of blood T cell repertoires in COVID-19. At the level of the study: Spain, Italy and the United States supplied samples that represented acute and convalescent COVID-19.

The protocol was immunoSEQ multiplex PCR, while the TCRdb copy is restricted to in-frame clones and leaves out a portion. The sample shows approximately 150,000 clones, roughly 89% of them seen only once. The CDR3 sequence is 18 residues long. Trimming took 0 bases from V and 2 from J, leaving 15 bases between them. Germline V lookup: CDR1 SGHRS, CDR2 YFSETQ. The TCR originated in a woman between 55 and 75 years old who had recovered from COVID-19. The genes are TRBV5-1 and TRBJ2-6; tentative D call: TRBD2 (7 bases). Source material: peripheral blood. The CDR3 bases are TGCGCCAGCAGCTTGGTCGCGGGGGCGAACCCTGGGGCCAACGTCCTGACTTTC. Residues: CASSLVAGANPGANVLTF.